The 2 T cell receptor beta chains given below trace back to one sample, sequenced in a study of beta chain features in type 1 diabetes. Every isolated RNA sample was fully reverse transcribed, so sequencing captured expressed TCRB transcripts. The repertoire was sequenced with immunoSEQ multiplex PCR; TCRdb's copy has only in-frame clones and lacks some. The table includes about 400,000 clones, roughly 12% detected once. The sample consisted of naive CD4+ T cells from blood. The receptors come from a young man in good health.

This clone has more than one count but fewer than ten. The V call is TRBV10-3, the J call TRBJ2-7, with D possibly TRBD1 on 5 matching bases. Germline CDR1 is ENHRY and CDR2 is SYGVKD. Between the trimmed V and J ends, which lost 4 bases and 3 bases, there was a span of 7 bases. CDR3 size: 12 residues. Here the CDR3 DNA reads TGTGCCATCAGTGGGGGCGGCTACGAGCAGTACTTC. The encoded protein is CAISGGGYEQYF.

The chain carries TRBV28 and TRBJ2-7, with D possibly being TRBD2 (5 bases). Trimming took off 4 bases at V and 1 base at J, with 11 bases between the two ends. Germline lookup yields CDR1 MDHEN and CDR2 SYDVKM. The CDR3 has 14 residues. This chain's CDR3 is CASSSLTGSYEQYF. The DNA for the CDR3 is TGTGCCAGCAGTTCACTGACGGGATCCTACGAGCAGTACTTC.